This TCR beta chain is from a study of CD8 T cells in ankylosing spondylitis (dated by TCRdb to 2015 to 2018). Describing the broader study: The study profiled T cell receptor beta repertoires in healthy donors and ankylosing spondylitis patients to find disease-linked TCR variants. In total, the full study cohort was made up of about 110 healthy donors and 25 to 30 ankylosing spondylitis patients. Peripheral blood samples were taken, and synovial fluid was additionally collected from ankylosing spondylitis patients.

About this clonotype: The target of this receptor is not known. Base qualities were left out, and no much larger clone turns up one base away.

The paper as a whole reports these results and caveats: A TCR beta motif made up of several highly homologous amino acid variants appeared to be characteristic of blood from ankylosing spondylitis patients. The disease-linked clones showed a CD8+ phenotype and occurred at relatively low frequencies in peripheral blood. Some motif variants had previously been reported in the synovial fluid and blood of reactive arthritis patients, which suggests shared mechanisms of disease initiation. The disease-linked clones were reported to be significantly enriched in matched synovial fluid samples from ankylosing spondylitis patients.

CDR1 is given as SGHTA and CDR2 as FQGNSA, both from the germline V gene. V lost 1 base and J lost 2 bases; the stretch between them is 12 bases long. The CDR3 numbers 16 residues from cysteine through phenylalanine. Just the 48-base CDR3 DNA is kept, in frame starting at base 1. Sequencing instrument: Illumina HiSeq 2500. Quantitative 5'-RACE with molecular barcodes was used to prepare TCR beta libraries. Per the authors' processing: A new computational method, built on a probabilistic model of VDJ rearrangement, was used to identify disease-linked TCR variants. The public reads were run again by TCRdb, first through fastp at Q25 and then through MiXCR, and only productive beta chains were kept. Rows with a matching CDR3 protein are joined into one entry that keeps the most common DNA and genes. The authors' filters were not applied to this entry. A total of under 850,000 distinct CDR3 sequences appear in this sample, around 20% of them only once. 15% to 20% of the sample lies in the top ten.

The TCR sequence derives from a male donor with ankylosing spondylitis. The sample comprised blood, either unsorted or a sorted T cell fraction (not recorded which). The rearranged segments are TRBV7-2 and TRBJ1-5, with TRBD1 perhaps the D gene, on 6 matching bases. The CDR3 here reads CASSLEPGAGNQPQHF. The sequence in DNA is TGTGCCAGCAGCTTAGAACCAGGGGCCGGCAATCAGCCCCAGCATTTT.